The rows below give T cell receptor beta chains drawn from one sample of a study of T cells in Graves' hyperthyroidism and ophthalmopathy. TCRdb fed the multiplex PCR reads into MiXCR, producing one record per CDR3 protein. This table has 650,000 to 800,000 distinct CDR3 sequences, 45% appearing once. The sample taken for sequencing was peripheral blood or thyroid tissue (not recorded which). Every receptor here comes from an adult man with Graves' disease, either hyperthyroidism or ophthalmopathy (not recorded which). Both conserved end residues are part of each CDR3. The D gene is left open where the match is weak. Size is omitted from some rows. Given values are once, few, many or a class for expanded clones.

DNA: TGTGCCAGCAGCTTCAGCCCGACAGGGGGCGGCTACACCTTC
CDR3: CASSFSPTGGGYTF
D: TRBD1
J: TRBJ1-2
V: TRBV5-5
size: few

DNA: TGTGCCAGCAGCTTGACTAGGGTGGAGACCCAGTACTTC
CDR3: CASSLTRVETQYF
D: -
J: TRBJ2-5
V: TRBV5-8
size: -

DNA: TGCGCCAGCAGCTCGACTGGGGCCGGGGAGCTGTTTTTT
CDR3: CASSSTGAGELFF
D: -
J: TRBJ2-2
V: TRBV5-1
size: many

DNA: TGTGCCATCAGTGAGACCCGGGACAGGGTCTCCGACGACTATGGCTACACCTTC
CDR3: CAISETRDRVSDDYGYTF
D: TRBD1
J: TRBJ1-2
V: TRBV10-3
size: many

DNA: TGCAGCGTTACGGGGGAGCAGTACTTC
CDR3: CSVTGEQYF
D: -
J: TRBJ2-7
V: TRBV29-1
size: -

DNA: TGCAGTGCTGGGCGGGGGGTGTGGGAGACCCAGTACTTC
CDR3: CSAGRGVWETQYF
D: TRBD2
J: TRBJ2-5
V: TRBV20-1
size: -

DNA: TGCAGCGGCCGGACAGCGCATGGCTACACCTTC
CDR3: CSGRTAHGYTF
D: -
J: TRBJ1-2
V: TRBV29-1
size: many

DNA: TGCGCCAGCAGCTTGCGGAACGAGCAGTACTTC
CDR3: CASSLRNEQYF
D: -
J: TRBJ2-7
V: TRBV5-1
size: few

DNA: TGCGCCAGCAGCCCCTGGCGGGACCGTAGTCCACCCCTCCACTTT
CDR3: CASSPWRDRSPPLHF
D: -
J: TRBJ1-6
V: TRBV4-3
size: many

DNA: TGTGCCAGCAGTTTATCCGGAAGTCAGCCCCAGCATTTT
CDR3: CASSLSGSQPQHF
D: -
J: TRBJ1-5
V: TRBV12-3/TRBV12-4
size: few

DNA: TGTGCCAGCAGCTTAGCGCTCCTAGAGACCCAGTACTTC
CDR3: CASSLALLETQYF
D: -
J: TRBJ2-5
V: TRBV7-9
size: many

DNA: TGTGCCAGTAGTAGTCCTAGGGACGGCACCTATGGCTACACCTTC
CDR3: CASSSPRDGTYGYTF
D: -
J: TRBJ1-2
V: TRBV19
size: once

DNA: TGTGCCAGCAGCTCCCTACAGGGCAAACTGTTTTTT
CDR3: CASSSLQGKLFF
D: -
J: TRBJ1-4
V: TRBV7-9
size: -

DNA: TGTGCCAGCAGCTCAGGAAAGGGGAAGGCTTTCTTT
CDR3: CASSSGKGKAFF
D: -
J: TRBJ1-1
V: TRBV7-9
size: few

DNA: TGCAGCGTTGGAGAGCGCAATTCACCCCTCCACTTT
CDR3: CSVGERNSPLHF
D: -
J: TRBJ1-6
V: TRBV29-1
size: many

DNA: TGTGCCAGCAGGACAGGGGGCGGAGATGAAAAACTGTTTTTT
CDR3: CASRTGGGDEKLFF
D: TRBD1
J: TRBJ1-4
V: TRBV6-6
size: -

DNA: TGTGCCAGCAGCTACGGGACAGGTGGGACCCAGTACTTC
CDR3: CASSYGTGGTQYF
D: TRBD1
J: TRBJ2-5
V: TRBV11-2
size: -

DNA: TGTGCCAGCAGTGAATCGGGGGGAGGTTATAATTCACCCCTCCACTTT
CDR3: CASSESGGGYNSPLHF
D: -
J: TRBJ1-6
V: TRBV2
size: -

DNA: TGCGCCAGCACTGAGGGCCATCAGCCCCAGCATTTT
CDR3: CASTEGHQPQHF
D: -
J: TRBJ1-5
V: TRBV5-1
size: once

DNA: TGTGCCAGTAGAAGGGACAGGGGTTCGGATCAGCCCCAGCATTTT
CDR3: CASRRDRGSDQPQHF
D: TRBD1
J: TRBJ1-5
V: TRBV2
size: many

DNA: TGTGCCAGCAGCTTAGGGGTGAGGGACCAGCCCCAGCATTTT
CDR3: CASSLGVRDQPQHF
D: -
J: TRBJ1-5
V: TRBV7-2
size: many

DNA: TGTGCCAGCAGGCCCGGGGTTGGAAACACCATATATTTT
CDR3: CASRPGVGNTIYF
D: -
J: TRBJ1-3
V: TRBV7-2
size: few

DNA: TGTGCCAGCAGCGTAGGTGGGACTCATAATTCACCCCTCCACTTT
CDR3: CASSVGGTHNSPLHF
D: -
J: TRBJ1-6
V: TRBV9
size: many

DNA: TGTGCCAGCAGTCGAGGGGGCAGTAACTATGGCTACACCTTC
CDR3: CASSRGGSNYGYTF
D: TRBD1
J: TRBJ1-2
V: TRBV12-3/TRBV12-4
size: many

DNA: TGCAGCCTTCTTAAAGACAGCTTCGGCGATGCTTTCTTT
CDR3: CSLLKDSFGDAFF
D: -
J: TRBJ1-1
V: TRBV20-1
size: -

DNA: TGCGTTGGACAGGCCACCGGGGAGCTGTTTTTT
CDR3: CVGQATGELFF
D: TRBD1
J: TRBJ2-2
V: TRBV29-1
size: -

DNA: TGCGCCAGCAGCTTGACACCGGTTACTAACTATGGCTACACCTTC
CDR3: CASSLTPVTNYGYTF
D: -
J: TRBJ1-2
V: TRBV5-1
size: -

DNA: TGTGCCAGCAGTGAACGCCGCGACTATCAGCCCCAGCATTTT
CDR3: CASSERRDYQPQHF
D: -
J: TRBJ1-5
V: TRBV2
size: -